The 9 T cell receptor beta chains below all came from one sample that was sequenced in a study of blood T cell repertoires in COVID-19. The assay was immunoSEQ multiplex PCR, and TCRdb's table has in-frame clones only and misses some. Among about 3,800 clones listed, about 91% were seen once. The sample consisted of peripheral blood. The receptors originated from a man in his forties or fifties with active COVID-19.

This clone has just one count. This chain connects TRBV6-2 or TRBV6-3 to TRBJ2-5, with D uncertain. The CDR3 spans 13 residues. V lost 0 bases and J lost 4, with 6 bases in between. Per germline, CDR1 MNHEY and CDR2 SVGEGT. The CDR3 DNA is TGTGCCAGCAGTTACTCGCGGCCAGAGACCCAGTACTTC. Its protein is CASSYSRPETQYF.

This clone was seen a handful of times. CDR3 in amino acids: CATSDLGQGDTGELFF. CDR3 DNA: TGTGCCACCAGTGATTTGGGACAGGGGGACACCGGGGAGCTGTTTTTT. This sequence joins TRBV24-1 and TRBJ2-2; 10 nucleotides align to TRBD1. The junction had 0 bases not matched to a gene; V was cut back by 0 bases and J by 3 bases. The CDR3 contains 16 residues. Germline values: CDR1 KGHDR, CDR2 SFDVKD.

This sequence joins TRBV19 and TRBJ2-3; D is perhaps TRBD1 (6 bases). Germline CDR1 is LNHDA and CDR2 is SQIVND (reference sequence). The CDR3 spans 14 residues. Between the trimmed V and J ends, which lost 8 bases and 1 base, there was a span of 13 bases. CDR3 DNA sequence: TGTGCCAGTGGGGCATCAGGGGGCACAGATACGCAGTATTTT. It codes for CASGASGGTDTQYF.

The chain couples TRBV7-8 to TRBJ2-5; the D gene is possibly TRBD1 (6 bases). Trimming took 5 bases from V and 4 from J, leaving 20 bases between them. The CDR3 contains 16 residues. Germline V CDR1 and CDR2: SGHVS, FQNEAQ. In nucleotides, the CDR3 is TGTGCCAGCAGCCTGGCCGACAGGCTAGGCAGAGAGACCCAGTACTTC. It is translated as CASSLADRLGRETQYF.

The chain uses TRBV27 and TRBJ1-1, with 10 bases lining up with TRBD1. The CDR3 has 15 amino acids. J was trimmed by 1 base and V by 6 bases; bases with no gene match: 5. Looked up from germline, CDR1 is MNHEY and CDR2 is SMNVEV (reference sequence). The CDR3 sequence is CASSRTGGANTEAFF. Here the CDR3 DNA reads TGTGCCAGCAGCCGGACAGGGGGTGCGAACACTGAAGCTTTCTTT.

The CDR3 DNA is TGTGCCAGCAGCTTAAGACTCTCTGGGGCCAACGTCCTGACTTTC. The encoded protein is CASSLRLSGANVLTF. The chain links TRBV11-2 to TRBJ2-6; the D is unclear. This CDR3 is built from 15 residues. Trimming took off 2 bases at V and 0 bases at J, with 5 bases between the two ends. CDR1 and CDR2 (germline): SGHAT, FQNNGV.

The rearrangement links TRBV30 to TRBJ2-3; D gene ambiguous. Trimming cost V 5 bases and J 1 base, with 10 bases left between them. The CDR3 contains 13 residues. Germline CDR1 GTSNPN, CDR2 SVGIG (reference sequence). This CDR3 reads CAWESAGTDTQYF. The CDR3, as DNA: TGTGCCTGGGAGTCGGCGGGCACAGATACGCAGTATTTT.

This clone was counted between two and nine times. The chain couples TRBV4-2 to TRBJ2-2, with TRBD2 as a possible D gene (5 bases). Germline CDR1 reads LGHNA; CDR2 reads YNFKEQ. Trimming pared 0 bases from V and 6 bases from J, leaving 11 bases between. The CDR3 extends over 15 amino acids. Here the CDR3 DNA reads TGTGCCAGCAGCCAAGATGTGGCAGCGGCCGGGGAGCTGTTTTTT. Residues: CASSQDVAAAGELFF.

The chain has TRBV5-1 and TRBJ1-1; the D gene is possibly TRBD1 (5 bases). Looked up from germline, CDR1 is SGHRS and CDR2 is YFSETQ. This CDR3 region has 15 residues. Trimming shortened V by 0 bases and J by 3 bases, and 12 bases separated the two germline ends. This CDR3 is CASSLGGGGYTEAFF. CDR3 in DNA: TGCGCCAGCAGCTTGGGAGGTGGGGGGTACACTGAAGCTTTCTTT.